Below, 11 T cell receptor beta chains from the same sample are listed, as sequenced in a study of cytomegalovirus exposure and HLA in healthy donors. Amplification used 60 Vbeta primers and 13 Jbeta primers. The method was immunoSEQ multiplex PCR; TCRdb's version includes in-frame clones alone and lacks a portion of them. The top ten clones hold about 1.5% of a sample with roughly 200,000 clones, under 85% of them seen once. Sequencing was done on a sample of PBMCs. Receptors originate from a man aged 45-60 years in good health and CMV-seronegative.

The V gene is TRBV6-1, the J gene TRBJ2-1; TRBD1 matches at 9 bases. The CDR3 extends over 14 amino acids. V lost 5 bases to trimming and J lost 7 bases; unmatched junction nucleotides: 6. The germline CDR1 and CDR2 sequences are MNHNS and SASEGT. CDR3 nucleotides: TGTGCCAGCAGTAGGGGACAGGGCGGGAATGAGCAGTTCTTC. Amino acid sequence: CASSRGQGGNEQFF.

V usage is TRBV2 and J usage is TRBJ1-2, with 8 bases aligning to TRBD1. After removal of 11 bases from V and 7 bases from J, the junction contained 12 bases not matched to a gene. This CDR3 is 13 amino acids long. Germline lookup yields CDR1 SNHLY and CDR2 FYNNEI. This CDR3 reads CAGSLQGARGYTF. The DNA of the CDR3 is TGTGCCGGTAGTTTGCAGGGGGCGCGTGGCTACACCTTC.

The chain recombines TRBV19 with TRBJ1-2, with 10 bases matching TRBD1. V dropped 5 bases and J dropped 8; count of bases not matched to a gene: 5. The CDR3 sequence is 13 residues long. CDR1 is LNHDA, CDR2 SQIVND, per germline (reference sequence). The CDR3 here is CASSARDRGGYTF. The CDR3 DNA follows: TGTGCCAGTAGTGCCAGGGACAGGGGCGGCTACACCTTC.

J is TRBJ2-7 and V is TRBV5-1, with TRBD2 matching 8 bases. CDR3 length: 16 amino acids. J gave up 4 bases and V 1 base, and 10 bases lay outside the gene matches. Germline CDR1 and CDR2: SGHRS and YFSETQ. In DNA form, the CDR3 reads TGCGCCAGCAGCTTGCCCTGGACGGGAGGGGGTTACGAGCAGTACTTC. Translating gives CASSLPWTGGGYEQYF. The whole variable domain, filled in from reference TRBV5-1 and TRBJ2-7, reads KAGVTQTPRYLIKTRGQQVTLSCSPISGHRSVSWYQQTPGQGLQFLFEYFSETQRNKGNFPGRFSGRQFSNSRSEMNVSTLELGDSALYLCASSLPWTGGGYEQYFGPGTRLTVT.

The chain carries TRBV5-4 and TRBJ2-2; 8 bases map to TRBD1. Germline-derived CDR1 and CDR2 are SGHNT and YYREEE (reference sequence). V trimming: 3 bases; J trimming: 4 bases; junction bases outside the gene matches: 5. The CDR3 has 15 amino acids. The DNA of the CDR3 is TGTGCCAGCAGCTCCCAGGGGGCAAGCACCGGGGAGCTGTTTTTT. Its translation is CASSSQGASTGELFF.

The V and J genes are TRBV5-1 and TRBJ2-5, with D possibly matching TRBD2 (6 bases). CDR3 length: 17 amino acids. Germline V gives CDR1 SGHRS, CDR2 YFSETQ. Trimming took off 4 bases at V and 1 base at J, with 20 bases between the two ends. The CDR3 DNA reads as TGCGCCAGCAGCCGGGGATTCTCAAGCGGGCCCCAAGAGACCCAGTACTTC. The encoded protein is CASSRGFSSGPQETQYF.

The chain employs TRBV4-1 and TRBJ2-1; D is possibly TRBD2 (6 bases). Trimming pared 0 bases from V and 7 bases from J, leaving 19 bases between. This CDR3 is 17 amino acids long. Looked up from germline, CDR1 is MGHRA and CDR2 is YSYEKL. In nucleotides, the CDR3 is TGCGCCAGCAGCCAAGAGGGAAGGACGGCGGGACGGAATGAGCAGTTCTTC. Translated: CASSQEGRTAGRNEQFF.

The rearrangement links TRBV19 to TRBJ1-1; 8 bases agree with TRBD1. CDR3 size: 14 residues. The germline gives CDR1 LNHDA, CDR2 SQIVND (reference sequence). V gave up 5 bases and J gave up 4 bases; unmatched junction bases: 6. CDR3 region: CASSPWTGPTEAFF. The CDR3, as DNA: TGTGCCAGTAGTCCCTGGACAGGGCCCACTGAAGCTTTCTTT.

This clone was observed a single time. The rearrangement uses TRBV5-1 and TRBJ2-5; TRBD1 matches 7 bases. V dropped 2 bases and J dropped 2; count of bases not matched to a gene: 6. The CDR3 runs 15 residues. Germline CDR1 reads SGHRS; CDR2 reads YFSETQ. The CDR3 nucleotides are TGCGCCAGCAGCTTAACAGGGGCATCACAAGAGACCCAGTACTTC. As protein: CASSLTGASQETQYF.

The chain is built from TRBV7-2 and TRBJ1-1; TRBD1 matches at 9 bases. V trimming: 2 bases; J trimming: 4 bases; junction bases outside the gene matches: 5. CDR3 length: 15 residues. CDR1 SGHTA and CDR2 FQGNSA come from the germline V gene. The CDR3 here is CASSLLGQGITEAFF. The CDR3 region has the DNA TGTGCCAGCAGCTTACTTGGACAGGGGATCACTGAAGCTTTCTTT.

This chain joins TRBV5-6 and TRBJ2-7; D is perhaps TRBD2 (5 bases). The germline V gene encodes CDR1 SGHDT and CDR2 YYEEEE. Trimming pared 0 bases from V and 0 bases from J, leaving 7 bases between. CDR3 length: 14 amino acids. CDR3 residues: CASSLAGSSYEQYF. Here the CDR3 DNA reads TGTGCCAGCAGCTTGGCGGGGTCCTCCTACGAGCAGTACTTC.